The entry below describes one TCR beta chain. Its antigen is still unknown. The CDR3 length is 11 residues. The germline gives CDR1 SQVTM, CDR2 ANQGSEA. V gave up 2 bases and J gave up 4 bases, with 6 bases separating them. The entry originates in a study of shared clonotypes between healthy human individuals. Whole-study results and caveats: Incompleteness in sorted-subset sequencing, despite large depth, was shown by rarefaction.

Sequenced by immunoSEQ multiplex PCR; TCRdb stores in-frame clones only, minus some. The table includes 950,000 to 1,200,000 clones, roughly 80% detected once. V and J are TRBV29-1 and TRBJ2-7; the D is unclear. The specimen was memory CD4+ T cells from PBMCs. The subset is: CD45RA-negative fraction. The clonotype originates from a man aged 18 to 30 in good health. Some clones in this sample may be carry-over from other donors' samples. DNA of the CDR3: TGCAGCGTTGAATCGGATTACGAGCAGTACTTC. Amino acids: CSVESDYEQYF.